This T cell receptor beta chain derives from a study of neurological immune-mediated disorders. As for the cDNA, it was generated by 5'RACE with 10-nucleotide random UMIs. Every sequencing run drew on 15-18 subjects and yielded over 160 million TCR-beta sequences. One entry per CDR3 protein results from TCRdb running MiXCR on the 5' RACE reads. The table lists 80,000 to 100,000 distinct CDR3 sequences, 3% to 4.5% of them singletons. Whole-study results and caveats: It was the repertoires of 18 of 34 multiple sclerosis patients that phylogenetic grouping placed in one related-CDR3 cluster, which is a possible signature.

This clonotype was picked up many times. Its antigen is still unknown. Germline-derived CDR1 and CDR2 are SGDLS and YYNGEE. The CDR3 contains 17 residues. V lost 3 bases and J lost 0, with 18 bases in between. The chain uses TRBV9 and TRBJ1-1; possibly TRBD1 for D (6 bases). This receptor was taken from a woman aged 50 to 60 with multiple sclerosis. Specimen: PBMCs. The CDR3 DNA reads as TGTGCCAGCAGCGGACACATGGGACAACCCATGAACACTGAAGCTTTCTTT. This sequence encodes CASSGHMGQPMNTEAFF.